This T cell receptor (beta chain) originates from a study of blood T cells in healthy people across ages. PCR was performed a second time for roughly 6 to 12 cycles using a sample-barcoded 5' primer and a J-beta primer mix. TCRdb ran MiXCR on the 5' RACE reads and lists one entry per CDR3 protein. The table lists fewer than 2,000,000 distinct CDR3 sequences, about two fifths of them singletons, with 23% in the top ten. This CDR3 is 13 amino acids long. Germline values: CDR1 SGHRS, CDR2 YFSETQ. With 4 bases removed from V and 6 bases from J, the gap between germline ends came to 11 bases. This chain uses TRBV5-1 with TRBJ1-5; weak D call: TRBD1 (5 bases). Sequenced: blood. This TCR was sampled from a human donor in good health. The CDR3 loop is CASSAQGGQPQHF. The CDR3 DNA follows: TGCGCCAGCAGCGCTCAGGGAGGTCAGCCCCAGCATTTT.